This T cell receptor (beta chain) was profiled in a study of preoperative IRX-2 immunotherapy in early breast cancer. Germline CDR1 LNHDA, CDR2 SQIVND (reference sequence). The CDR3 totals 16 residues. V was clipped by 5 bases and J by 5 bases; unmatched bases: 13. Treatment in this sample: preoperative locoregional IRX-2 cytokine immunotherapy. Preoperative locoregional IRX-2 cytokine immunotherapy was tested in the phase Ib source study. This table comes from immunoSEQ multiplex PCR, and its TCRdb copy is limited to in-frame clones, with some not included. The sample lists fewer than 25,000 clones, approximately 90% occurring once.

The sample consisted of tumor tissue, taken after IRX-2 immunotherapy. This clonotype was obtained from a human donor with breast cancer. The V call is TRBV19, the J call TRBJ1-2, with 8 bases that match TRBD1. The CDR3 bases are TGTGCCAGTAGTTCCTGGGGACAGGCGAATTCTTATGGCTACACCTTC. Protein product: CASSSWGQANSYGYTF.